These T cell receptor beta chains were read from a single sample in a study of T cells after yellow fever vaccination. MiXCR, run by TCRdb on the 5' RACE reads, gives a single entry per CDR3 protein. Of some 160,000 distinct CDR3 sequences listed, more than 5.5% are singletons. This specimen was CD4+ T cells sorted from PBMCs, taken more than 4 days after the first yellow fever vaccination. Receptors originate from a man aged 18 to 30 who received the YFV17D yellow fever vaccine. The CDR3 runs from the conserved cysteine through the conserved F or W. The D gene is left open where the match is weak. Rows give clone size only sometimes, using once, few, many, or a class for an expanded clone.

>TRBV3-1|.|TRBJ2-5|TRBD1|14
TGTGCCAGCAGCCCGAACACAGGGGTGCAGACCCAGTACTTC
CASSPNTGVQTQYF
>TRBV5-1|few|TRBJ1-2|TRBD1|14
TGCGCCAGCAGCCCAGGGACAGGGGAGGTTGGCTACACCTTC
CASSPGTGEVGYTF
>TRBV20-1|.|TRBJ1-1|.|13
TGCAGTGCTACCCGACGGACGAACACTGAAGCTTTCTTT
CSATRRTNTEAFF
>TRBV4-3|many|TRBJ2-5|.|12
TGCGCCAGCAGCCAAACTAGGGAGACCCAGTACTTC
CASSQTRETQYF
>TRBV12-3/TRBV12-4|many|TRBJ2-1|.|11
TGTGCCAGCAGCGTCTACAATGAGCAGTTCTTC
CASSVYNEQFF
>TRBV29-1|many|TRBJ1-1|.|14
TGCAGCGTTGGGGGTTTGCGGTTACGTCCTGAAGCTTTCTTT
CSVGGLRLRPEAFF
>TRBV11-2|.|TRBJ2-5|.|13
TGTGCCAGCTGCTTAGAATCCCATTTAACCCAGTACTTC
CASCLESHLTQYF
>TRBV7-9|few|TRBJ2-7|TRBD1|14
TGTGCCAGCGGACTCCGGGACAGACCCTACGAGCAGTACTTC
CASGLRDRPYEQYF
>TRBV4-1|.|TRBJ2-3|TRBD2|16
TGCGCCAGCAGCCAAGAGCAGGGACTAGGCACAGATACGCAGTATTTT
CASSQEQGLGTDTQYF
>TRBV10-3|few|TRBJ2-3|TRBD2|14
TGTGCCACCGGGACTAGCGGGGGATTTGATACGCAGTATTTT
CATGTSGGFDTQYF
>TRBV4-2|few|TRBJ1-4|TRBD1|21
TGTGCCAGCAGCGCCCGGGACAGCCACTTGCTCGACAGCCTAAGGCGGGAAAAACTGTTTTTT
CASSARDSHLLDSLRREKLFF
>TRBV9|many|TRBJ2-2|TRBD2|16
TGTGCCAGCAGCAATTCAGCGGGGGGTTTCACCGGGGAGCTGTTTTTT
CASSNSAGGFTGELFF
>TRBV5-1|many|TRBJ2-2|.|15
TGCGCCAGCAGCCGATCTTGGGGGGCTGACGGGGAGCTGTTTTTT
CASSRSWGADGELFF
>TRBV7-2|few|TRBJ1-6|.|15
TGTGCCAGCACGACGGACAGACGGGGCCTCTCACCCCTCCACTTT
CASTTDRRGLSPLHF
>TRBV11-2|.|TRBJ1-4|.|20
TGTGCCAGCAGCTTACGGACCGCTGGGGCCCTCCTCAAAACTAATGAAAAACTGTTTTTT
CASSLRTAGALLKTNEKLFF
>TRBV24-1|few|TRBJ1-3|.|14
TGTGCCACCAGTGATTTCCCCGCCGGGAACACCATATATTTT
CATSDFPAGNTIYF
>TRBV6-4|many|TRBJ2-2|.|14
TGTGCCAGCAGTTTATACGGTAACACCGGGGAGCTGTTTTTT
CASSLYGNTGELFF
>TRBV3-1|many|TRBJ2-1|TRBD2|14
TGTGCCAGCAGCTTGACAGCTAGCGGTGATGAGAAGTTCTTC
CASSLTASGDEKFF
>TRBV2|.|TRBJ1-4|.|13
TGTGCCAGCAGTCCGACAACGCTAGAAAAACTGTTTTTT
CASSPTTLEKLFF
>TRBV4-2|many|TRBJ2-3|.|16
TGTGCCAGCAGTAGTTCGAGGGGAGGAAGCACAGATACGCAGTATTTT
CASSSSRGGSTDTQYF
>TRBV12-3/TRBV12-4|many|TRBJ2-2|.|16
TGTGCCAGCAGTAAATTCGCGGGCAGAGGGGGCGGGGAGCTGTTTTTT
CASSKFAGRGGGELFF
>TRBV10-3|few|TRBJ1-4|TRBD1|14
TGTGCCATCAGTTCCGACAGGGGGAATGAAAAACTGTTTTTT
CAISSDRGNEKLFF
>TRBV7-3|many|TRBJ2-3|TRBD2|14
TGTGCCAGCAGCTCCGGGGGGGTCAGAGATACGCAGTATTTT
CASSSGGVRDTQYF
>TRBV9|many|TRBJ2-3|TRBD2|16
TGTGCCAGCAGCGTAGGATCACTAGCGGGTTCAGATACGCAGTATTTT
CASSVGSLAGSDTQYF
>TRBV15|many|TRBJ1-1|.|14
TGTGCCACCAGCAGAGACAACGGGGGCACTGAAGCTTTCTTT
CATSRDNGGTEAFF
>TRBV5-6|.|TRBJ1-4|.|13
TGTGCCAGCAGCCCGGACTTGGGAGAAAAACTGTTTTTT
CASSPDLGEKLFF
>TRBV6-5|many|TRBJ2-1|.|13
TGTGCCAGCAGCCACCCGCGTAAGAGGGAGCAGTTCTTC
CASSHPRKREQFF
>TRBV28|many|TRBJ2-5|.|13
TGTGCCAGCAGTAAGCCCAATCAAGAGACCCAGTACTTC
CASSKPNQETQYF
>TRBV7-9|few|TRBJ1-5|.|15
TGTGCCAGCAGCGCCCGAGGTAACGAGAATCAGCCCCAGCATTTT
CASSARGNENQPQHF
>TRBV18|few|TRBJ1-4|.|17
TGTGCCAGCTCACCACAAGACAGGACTGCAACTAATGAAAAACTGTTTTTT
CASSPQDRTATNEKLFF
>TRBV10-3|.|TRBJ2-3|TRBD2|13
TGTGCCATCAGGGGGACTACTGCAGATACGCAGTATTTT
CAIRGTTADTQYF
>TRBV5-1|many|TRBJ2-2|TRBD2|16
TGCGCCAGCAGCAAAAGTGGGGGGGCGAACACCGGGGAGCTGTTTTTT
CASSKSGGANTGELFF
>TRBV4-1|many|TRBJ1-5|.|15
TGCGCCAGCAGCCAAGTGGCGGAAAGCAATCAGCCCCAGCATTTT
CASSQVAESNQPQHF
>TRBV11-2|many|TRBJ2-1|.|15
TGTGCCAGCAGCCGTAGAATACCCCCCGGGGATGAGCAGTTCTTC
CASSRRIPPGDEQFF
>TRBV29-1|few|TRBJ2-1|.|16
TGCAGCGTCGGCGGCGTGCAGGGGCACTCCTACAATGAGCAGTTCTTC
CSVGGVQGHSYNEQFF
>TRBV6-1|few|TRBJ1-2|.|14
TGTGCCAGCATCTCCGGGGGCCGGAACTATGGCTACACCTTC
CASISGGRNYGYTF
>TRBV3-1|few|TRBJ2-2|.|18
TGTGCCAGCAGCCAAGAAAAAAGAAGGCCGACTAACACCGGGGAGCTGTTTTTT
CASSQEKRRPTNTGELFF